The entry that follows covers one TCR beta chain sequence. No antigen is known for it. No quality values exist for individual bases; no much larger clone is one base distant. The sample comes from a study of control samples from healthy donors and cancer patients (dated by TCRdb to 2020 to 2021). From its cysteine to its phenylalanine, the CDR3 spans 12 amino acids. CDR3 DNA is the only sequence kept; it has 36 bases, read in frame from the first base. The germline V gene (reference sequence) provides CDR1 LNHDA and CDR2 SQIVND. V and J lose 7 bases and 4 bases, and a span of 7 bases separates them. The library was built by means of the immunoSEQ multiplex PCR assay. As stored in TCRdb, this immuneACCESS dataset retains in-frame rearrangements with V and J assigned. A fraction of the clones does not appear; measured against another copy, unresolved V genes explain less than half of the discrepancy, and the remainder lacks a known reason. Across this sample there are around 30,000 clones, with around 90% seen only once. Together, the top ten hold 13% of the sample.

This clonotype was obtained from a man aged 45 to 65 with lung cancer. Sequencing input: PBMCs. The chain was built from TRBV19 and TRBJ2-2, with no confidently assigned D gene. The DNA sequence is as follows: TGTGCCAGTACCGAGCCCACCGGGGAGCTGTTTTTT. Its protein reads: CASTEPTGELFF.